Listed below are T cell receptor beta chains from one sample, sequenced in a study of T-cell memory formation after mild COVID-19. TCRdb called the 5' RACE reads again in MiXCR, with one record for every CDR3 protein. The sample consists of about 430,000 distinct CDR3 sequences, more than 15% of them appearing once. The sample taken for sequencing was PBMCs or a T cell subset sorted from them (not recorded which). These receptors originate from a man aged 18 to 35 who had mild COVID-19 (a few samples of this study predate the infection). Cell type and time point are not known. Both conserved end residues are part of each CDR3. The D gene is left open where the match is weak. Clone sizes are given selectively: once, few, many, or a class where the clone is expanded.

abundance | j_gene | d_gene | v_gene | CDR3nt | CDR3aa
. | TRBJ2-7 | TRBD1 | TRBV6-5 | TGTGCCAGCAGTTACTCACAGGGGCCCTACGAGCAGTACTTC | CASSYSQGPYEQYF
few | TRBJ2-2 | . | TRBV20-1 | TGCAGTGCTAGAGCTTGGGCCCCCACCGGGGAGCTGTTTTTT | CSARAWAPTGELFF
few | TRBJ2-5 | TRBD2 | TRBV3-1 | TGTGCCAGCAGCCAAGTTGGCGGGGGGGCTTGGGAGACCCAGTACTTC | CASSQVGGGAWETQYF
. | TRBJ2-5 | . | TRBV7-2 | TGTGCCAGCAGCCCTGGGAAGACCCAGTACTTC | CASSPGKTQYF
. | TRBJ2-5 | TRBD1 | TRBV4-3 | TGCGCCAGCAGCCAAGAACGACAGGGGGGGACCCAGTACTTC | CASSQERQGGTQYF
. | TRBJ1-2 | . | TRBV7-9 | TGTGCCAGCAGCCCGGAACAGGGACGACATGTCTACACCTTC | CASSPEQGRHVYTF
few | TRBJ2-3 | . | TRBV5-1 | TGCGCCAGCAGGGAAGCCCCTAGCACAGATACGCAGTATTTT | CASREAPSTDTQYF
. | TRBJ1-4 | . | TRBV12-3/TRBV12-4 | TGTGCCAGCAGTCCCAGCCCGGAAAAACTGTTTTTT | CASSPSPEKLFF
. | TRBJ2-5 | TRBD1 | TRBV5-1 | TGCGCCAGCAGCTTTGGGTCAGGACAGGGTGGAGAGACCCAGTACTTC | CASSFGSGQGGETQYF
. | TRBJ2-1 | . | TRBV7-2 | TGTGCCAGCAGCTTTGTGGCAGGCTCCAATGAGCAGTTCTTC | CASSFVAGSNEQFF
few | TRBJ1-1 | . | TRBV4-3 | TGCGCCAGCAGCCAAGAGCATTGGGCAGAAGCTTTCTTT | CASSQEHWAEAFF
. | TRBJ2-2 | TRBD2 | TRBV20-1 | TGCAGTGCTAGAGGAAGCCAGCGGGGGGGGCTCACCGGGGAGCTGTTTTTT | CSARGSQRGGLTGELFF
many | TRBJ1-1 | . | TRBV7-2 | TGTGCCAGCAGCTTACAGGGAGGGGACACTGAAGCTTTCTTT | CASSLQGGDTEAFF
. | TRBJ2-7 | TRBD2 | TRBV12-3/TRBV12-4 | TGTGCCAGCAGTTTAGCGGGAGCGGGGGGGCCCAAGGACGAGCAGTACTTC | CASSLAGAGGPKDEQYF
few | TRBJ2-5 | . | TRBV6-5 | TGTGCCAGCAGTTACAAAGGGACTGGGAGGGAGACCCAGTACTTC | CASSYKGTGRETQYF
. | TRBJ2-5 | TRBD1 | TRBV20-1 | TGCAGTGCTCCGACAGGGAAGACCCAGTACTTC | CSAPTGKTQYF
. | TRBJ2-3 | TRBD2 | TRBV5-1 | TGCGCCAGCGGCGTCGGACCGGAGCGGGGGGGCTTAGATACGCAGTATTTT | CASGVGPERGGLDTQYF
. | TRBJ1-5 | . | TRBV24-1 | TGTGCCACCAGTGATCAACAGGGTCCCAAGCATTTT | CATSDQQGPKHF
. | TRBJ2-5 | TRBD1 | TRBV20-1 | TGCAGACCTGACAGGGGGCCTCTCCAAGAGACCCAGTACTTC | CRPDRGPLQETQYF
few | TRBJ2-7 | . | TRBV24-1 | TGTGCCACGTTTTGCAGGGGATCCTACGAGCAGTACTTC | CATFCRGSYEQYF
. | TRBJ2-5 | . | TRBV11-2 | TGTGCCAGCAGCTCCGGACCTATCGGGGAGACCCAGTACTTC | CASSSGPIGETQYF
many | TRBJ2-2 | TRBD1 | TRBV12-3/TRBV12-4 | TGTGCCAGCAAGGGGACAGGGGGGACAACCGGGGAGCTGTTTTTT | CASKGTGGTTGELFF
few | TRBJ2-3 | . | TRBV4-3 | TGCGCCAGCAGCTCGGCGGGGGCGGATACGCAGTATTTT | CASSSAGADTQYF
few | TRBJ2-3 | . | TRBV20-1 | TGCAGTGCTAGAGATGGGGTAGCTTCCACAGATACGCAGTATTTT | CSARDGVASTDTQYF
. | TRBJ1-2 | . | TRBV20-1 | TGCAGTGCTAGAGATCCACTTCATGGCTACACCTTC | CSARDPLHGYTF
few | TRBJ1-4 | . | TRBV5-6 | TGTGCCAGCAGCCCACGACCGATTCGGGCGCGGGAAAAACTGTTTTTT | CASSPRPIRAREKLFF
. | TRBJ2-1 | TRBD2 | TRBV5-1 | TGCGCCAGCAGCTTAGCGGGGACCTTATACAATGAGCAGTTCTTC | CASSLAGTLYNEQFF
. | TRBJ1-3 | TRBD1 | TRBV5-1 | TGCGCCAGCAGCCGTGGTCAGGGGGCCACTGGAAACACCATATATTTT | CASSRGQGATGNTIYF
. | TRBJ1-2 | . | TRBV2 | TGTGCCAGCATAGGGGATATGAACTATGGCTACACCTTC | CASIGDMNYGYTF
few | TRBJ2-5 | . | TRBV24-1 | TGTGCCACCAGTGACAAAGGAGGGAACCAAGAGACCCAGTACTTC | CATSDKGGNQETQYF
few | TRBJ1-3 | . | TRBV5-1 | TGCGCCAGCAGCTTGGCCAGCTCTGGAAACACCATATATTTT | CASSLASSGNTIYF
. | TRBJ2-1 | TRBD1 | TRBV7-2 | TGTGCCAGCAGCTCCGGGACAGGAATCGGTGAGCAGTTCTTC | CASSSGTGIGEQFF
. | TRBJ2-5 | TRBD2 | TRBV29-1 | TGCAGCGTTAGCCTAGCGGGGCGTCCTTTAGAGACCCAGTACTTC | CSVSLAGRPLETQYF
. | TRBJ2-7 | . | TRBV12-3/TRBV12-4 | TGTGCCAGCAGCGTCCGGGACACCGGGGAGCAGTACTTC | CASSVRDTGEQYF
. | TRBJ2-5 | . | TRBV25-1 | TGTGCCAGCAGTGAGGAATTCCAAGAGACCCAGTACTTC | CASSEEFQETQYF
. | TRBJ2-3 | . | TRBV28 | TGTGCCAGCAGTTTCCAGCGGGGGACAGATATGCAGTATTTT | CASSFQRGTDMQYF
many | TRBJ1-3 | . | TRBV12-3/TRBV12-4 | TGTGCCAGCAGCCCAACAGGGTCTGGAAACACCATATATTTT | CASSPTGSGNTIYF
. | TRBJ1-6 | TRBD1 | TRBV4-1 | TGCGCCAGCAGCCAATGGACAGGGGGAAATTCACCCCTCCACTTT | CASSQWTGGNSPLHF
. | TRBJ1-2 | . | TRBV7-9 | TGTGCCAGCAGCTTACAGAGACGTGCTAACTATGGCTACACCTTC | CASSLQRRANYGYTF
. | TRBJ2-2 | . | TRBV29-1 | TGCAGCGTTGTGATGATGACCGGGGAGCTGTTTTTT | CSVVMMTGELFF
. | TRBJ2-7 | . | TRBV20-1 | TGCAGTGCTAGAGAATGGGGCGGCCTTGGTAATGCCTACGAGCAGTACTTC | CSAREWGGLGNAYEQYF
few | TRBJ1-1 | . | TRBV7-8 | TGTGCCAGCAGCTTAAATGCGAGAGGACTGGGCCTAACTTTCTTT | CASSLNARGLGLTFF
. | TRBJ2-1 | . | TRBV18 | TGTGCCAGCTCGTCTAGCCGGGAGATGAATGAGCAGTTCTTC | CASSSSREMNEQFF
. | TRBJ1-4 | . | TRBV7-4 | TGTGCCAGCAGCCAACGACGCCCTATTAATGAAAAACTGTTTTTT | CASSQRRPINEKLFF
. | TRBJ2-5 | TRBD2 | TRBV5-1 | TGCGCCAGCAGCTTGACCCAGCGGGGGGCGGGAGAGACCCAGTACTTC | CASSLTQRGAGETQYF
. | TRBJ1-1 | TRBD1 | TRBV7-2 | TGTGCCAGTGATCAGGGGGCGAACACTGAAGCTTTCTTT | CASDQGANTEAFF
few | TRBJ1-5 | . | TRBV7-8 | TGTGCCAGCAGCTTGCTCGGGGGGCTTGGTCAGCCCCAGCATTTT | CASSLLGGLGQPQHF
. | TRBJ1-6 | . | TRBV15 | TGTGCCACCAGCAGAGTCGGGGTATTAGGCTCACCCCTCCACTTT | CATSRVGVLGSPLHF
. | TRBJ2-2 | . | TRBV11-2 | TGTGCCAGCAAAATCATGGGGGCGTACGACTACACCGGGGAGCTGTTTTTT | CASKIMGAYDYTGELFF